A single sample is the source of the 20 T cell receptor beta chains below, sequenced in a study of T cells after yellow fever vaccination. TCRdb re-analysed the 5' RACE reads in MiXCR, keeping a single row per CDR3 protein. The profile shows 200,000 to 300,000 distinct CDR3 sequences, 3.6% of them singletons. Sequenced material: PBMCs, taken 15 days after the yellow fever booster vaccination. These receptors originate from a man younger than 35 who received the YFV17D yellow fever vaccine.

This clonotype has ten or more counts. The genes are TRBV5-1 and TRBJ2-2; D is unclear. V lost 0 bases to trimming and J lost 3 bases, with 6 bases between them. CDR1 is SGHRS and CDR2 is YFSETQ in the germline V gene. This CDR3 contains 14 residues. The CDR3 nucleotides are TGCGCCAGCAGCTTGGTCCCAGACACCGGGGAGCTGTTTTTT. Its translation: CASSLVPDTGELFF.

This clonotype came up many times. The chain carries TRBV7-2 and TRBJ1-3; TRBD1 is a possible D gene (6 bases). V lost 4 bases, J lost 3 bases, and 19 bases lay in between. This CDR3 region has 17 residues. Germline lookup yields CDR1 SGHTA and CDR2 FQGNSA. The CDR3 region has the DNA TGTGCCAGCAGCTCAGGACCAGGGGCCCTGGGTGGAAACACCATATATTTT. Its translation is CASSSGPGALGGNTIYF.

This clonotype was picked up many times. Here the CDR3 reads CASSPRTSGPQGTQYF. In nucleotides, the CDR3 is TGCGCCAGCAGCCCACGGACTAGCGGGCCCCAAGGAACCCAGTACTTC. The chain couples TRBV5-1 to TRBJ2-5; 11 nucleotides match TRBD2. V shed 4 bases and J 8 bases; nucleotides not matched to a gene: 13. Germline V gene data show CDR1 as SGHRS and CDR2 as YFSETQ. There are 16 residues in the CDR3.

The rearrangement joins TRBV5-5 to TRBJ2-7; D assignment may be TRBD1 or TRBD2 (6 bases each). The V end lost 4 bases, the J end lost 2 bases, and 16 bases lay between the germline ends. Germline-derived CDR1 and CDR2 are SGHKS and YYEKEE (reference sequence). This CDR3 has 15 residues. In nucleotides, the CDR3 is TGTGCCAGCAGCCTCCAGGGGAGGCAAACCTACGAGCAGTACTTC. It codes for CASSLQGRQTYEQYF.

This clonotype has a count of ten or more. The rearrangement links TRBV7-2 to TRBJ2-3, with TRBD2 as a possible D gene (6 bases). CDR1 and CDR2 (germline): SGHTA, FQGNSA. Trimming took off 11 bases at V and 4 bases at J, with 16 bases between the two ends. CDR3 length equals 13 residues. This CDR3 is CALGRGLADTQYF. The CDR3 coding sequence is TGTGCCCTGGGTCGGGGGTTAGCAGATACGCAGTATTTT.

The table lists this clonotype with many counts. The rearrangement uses TRBV7-2 and TRBJ2-2; 10 bases line up with TRBD2. Germline V gives CDR1 SGHTA, CDR2 FQGNSA. This CDR3 has 15 residues. Trimming took 6 bases from V and 5 from J; bases not matched to a gene: 6. The CDR3 sequence is CASRRTSGGTGELFF. CDR3 in DNA: TGTGCCAGCAGGCGGACTAGCGGAGGGACCGGGGAGCTGTTTTTT.

This clonotype was observed at least ten times. The rearrangement uses TRBV30 and TRBJ1-5; 7 nucleotides match TRBD1. CDR1 is GTSNPN and CDR2 is SVGIG in the germline V gene (reference sequence). The CDR3 is 15 amino acids. Trimming removed 0 bases from V and 3 bases from J; junction bases left unmatched: 5. The CDR3 reads CAWSVTGAINQPQHF. Here the CDR3 DNA reads TGTGCCTGGAGTGTAACAGGGGCAATCAATCAGCCCCAGCATTTT.

At least ten counts were recorded for this clonotype. The rearrangement links TRBV5-1 to TRBJ2-3, with D hard to call. This CDR3 is 14 amino acids long. In germline, CDR1 is SGHRS, CDR2 YFSETQ. V shed 5 bases and J shed 0 bases, with 10 bases lying between them. CDR3 bases: TGCGCCAGCAGGGAAGCGACTAGCACAGATACGCAGTATTTT. Encoded protein: CASREATSTDTQYF.

The table lists this clonotype with many counts. The chain joins TRBV4-3 to TRBJ1-4; D not certain. V dropped 3 bases and J dropped 8 bases, with 16 bases sitting between them. Germline CDR1 LGHNA, CDR2 YSLEER. This CDR3 has 15 residues. The DNA for the CDR3 is TGCGCCAGCAGCCAGGACCGAAGAGAGAGGGAAAAACTGTTTTTT. Protein sequence: CASSQDRREREKLFF.

The genes are TRBV5-6 and TRBJ1-2, with D possibly TRBD1 on 5 matching bases. Trimming left V 2 bases short and J 2 bases short, with 13 bases between. Germline CDR1 and CDR2: SGHDT and YYEEEE. This CDR3 region has 15 residues. CDR3 nucleotide sequence: TGTGCCAGCAGCTTTTCCGGGGGACTGAACTATGGCTACACCTTC. Its protein product is CASSFSGGLNYGYTF.

This clonotype has a count of ten or more. The V call is TRBV20-1, the J call TRBJ2-2; D is ambiguous. CDR1 is DFQATT, CDR2 SNEGSKA, per germline (reference sequence). The CDR3 has 12 residues. Trimming shortened V by 7 bases and J by 6 bases, and 12 bases separated the two germline ends. The DNA of the CDR3 is TGCAGTGTACAGAGAAACGCCGGGGAGCTGTTTTTT. Translated: CSVQRNAGELFF.

This clonotype was recorded many times. This rearrangement joins TRBV20-1 to TRBJ2-7; unclear D gene. V lost 1 base to trimming and J lost 3 bases, with 13 bases between them. Germline CDR1 and CDR2: DFQATT and SNEGSKA (reference sequence). CDR3 length: 14 residues. The chain's CDR3 is CSARGPVIGYEQYF. CDR3 bases: TGCAGTGCTAGAGGTCCGGTAATCGGCTACGAGCAGTACTTC.

This clonotype was counted at least ten times. The genes are TRBV5-1 and TRBJ2-3; 12 nucleotides line up with TRBD2. J was trimmed by 6 bases and V by 4 bases; bases with no gene match: 3. This CDR3 is built from 14 residues. From germline, CDR1 is SGHRS and CDR2 YFSETQ. The CDR3 region is CASSAGTSGDTQYF. CDR3 in DNA: TGCGCCAGCAGCGCCGGGACTAGCGGGGATACGCAGTATTTT.

This clonotype was observed at least ten times. The chain has TRBV7-2 and TRBJ2-7; TRBD1 might be the D (8 bases). Germline CDR1 and CDR2: SGHTA and FQGNSA. The CDR3 contains 15 residues. V lost 5 bases and J 3 bases, leaving 17 bases between the germline ends. CDR3 bases: TGTGCCAGCAGCGTGCAACAGGGGGAGGGCTACGAGCAGTACTTC. It specifies CASSVQQGEGYEQYF. Using reference TRBV7-2 and TRBJ2-7 for the parts outside the CDR3, the full variable domain is GAGVSQSPSNKVTEKGKDVELRCDPISGHTALYWYRQSLGQGLEFLIYFQGNSAPDKSGLPSDRFSAERTGGSVSTLTIQRTQQEDSAVYLCASSVQQGEGYEQYFGPGTRLTVT.

This clonotype has only a few counts. The CDR3 nucleotides read TGTGCCCCGGGCAGCGGCGGGCAGGGGGCCAACGTCCTGACTTTC. The encoded protein is CAPGSGGQGANVLTF. The rearrangement links TRBV7-3 to TRBJ2-6; tentative D call: TRBD2 (5 bases). V was clipped by 11 bases and J by 4 bases, with 18 bases between them. The CDR3 runs to 15 residues. Germline CDR1 and CDR2: SGHTA and FQGTGA.

This clonotype was detected many times. The chain carries TRBV19 and TRBJ1-1; D is undetermined. The germline CDR1 and CDR2 sequences are LNHDA and SQIVND (reference sequence). The CDR3 loop spans 12 amino acids. V gave up 3 bases and J gave up 6 bases, with 8 bases separating them. The CDR3 bases are TGTGCCAGTAGTATGACGGGTTCTGAAGCTTTCTTT. The encoded protein is CASSMTGSEAFF.

This clonotype has a count of ten or more. J is TRBJ2-6 and V is TRBV7-9, with D maybe TRBD1 (6 bases). The CDR3 contains 18 residues. V dropped 6 bases and J dropped 0 bases, with 18 bases sitting between them. CDR1 SEHNR and CDR2 FQNEAQ come from the germline V gene (reference sequence). CDR3 in amino acids: CASRANHRVPSGANVLTF. CDR3 DNA: TGTGCCAGCAGAGCCAACCACAGGGTTCCCTCTGGGGCCAACGTCCTGACTTTC.

This clonotype showed up many times. This rearrangement joins TRBV7-2 to TRBJ2-5; no reliable D call. Germline values: CDR1 SGHTA, CDR2 FQGNSA. The CDR3 is 14 residues long. V lost 3 bases, J lost 7 bases, and 15 bases lay in between. The chain's CDR3 is CASSFELRSGTQYF. CDR3 nucleotide sequence: TGTGCCAGCAGCTTTGAGCTCCGGTCCGGGACCCAGTACTTC.

This clonotype was seen repeatedly, ten times or more. The J gene is TRBJ2-1, the V gene TRBV27, with TRBD2 as a possible D gene (6 bases). This CDR3 has 13 residues. Germline lookup yields CDR1 MNHEY and CDR2 SMNVEV (reference sequence). V was shortened by 6 bases and J by 2 bases, with 8 bases between the two germline ends. Here the CDR3 DNA reads TGTGCCAGCAGGGACTATGCCTACAATGAGCAGTTCTTC. Translating gives CASRDYAYNEQFF.

This clonotype came up many times. The gene calls are TRBV20-1 and TRBJ1-4, with D possibly matching TRBD1 (5 bases). The CDR3 covers 14 residues. Germline CDR1 and CDR2: DFQATT and SNEGSKA (reference sequence). V lost 5 bases and J lost 1, with 11 bases in between. Here the CDR3 DNA reads TGCAGTGCTCCGTCGGGGGTAACTAATGAAAAACTGTTTTTT. It yields the protein CSAPSGVTNEKLFF.